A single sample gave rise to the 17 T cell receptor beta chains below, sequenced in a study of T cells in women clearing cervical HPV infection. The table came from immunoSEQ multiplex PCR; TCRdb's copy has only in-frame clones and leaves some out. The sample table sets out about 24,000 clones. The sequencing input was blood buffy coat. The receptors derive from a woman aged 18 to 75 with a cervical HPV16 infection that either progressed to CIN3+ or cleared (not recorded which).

The part of the CDR3 DNA that was read is TGTGCCAGCAGCTCATTTAGCGGACAAGAGACG. Encoded protein: CASSSFSGQET. The full CDR3 protein is CASSSFSGQETQYF. The rearrangement uses TRBV5-5 and TRBJ2-3, with D perhaps matching TRBD2 (6 bases). The CDR3 end lies 3 residues beyond the end of the read and is filled in from the germline J gene. The CDR3 is made up of 14 amino acids. From germline, CDR1 is SGHKS and CDR2 YYEKEE (reference sequence).

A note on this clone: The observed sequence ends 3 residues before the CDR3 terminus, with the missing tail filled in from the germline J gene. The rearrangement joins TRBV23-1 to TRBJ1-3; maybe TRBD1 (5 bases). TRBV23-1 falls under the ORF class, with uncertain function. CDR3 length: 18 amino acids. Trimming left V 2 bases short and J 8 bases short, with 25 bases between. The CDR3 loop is CASSQLVEGLPGPDTIYF. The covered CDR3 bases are TGCGCCAGCAGTCAACTGGTCGAGGGCCTGCCAGGGCCGGACACC.

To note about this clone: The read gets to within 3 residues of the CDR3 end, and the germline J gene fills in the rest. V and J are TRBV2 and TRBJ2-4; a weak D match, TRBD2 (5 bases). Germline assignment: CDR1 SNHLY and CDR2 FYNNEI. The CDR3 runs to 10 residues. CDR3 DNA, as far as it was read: TGTGCCAGCTTTATCGCGGGT. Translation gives CASFIAG. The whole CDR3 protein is CASFIAGQYF.

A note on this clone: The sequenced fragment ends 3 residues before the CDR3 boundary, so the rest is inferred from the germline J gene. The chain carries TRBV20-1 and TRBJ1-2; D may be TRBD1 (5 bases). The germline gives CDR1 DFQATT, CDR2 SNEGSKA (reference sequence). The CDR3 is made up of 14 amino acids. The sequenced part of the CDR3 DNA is TGCAGTGCTAGCGGGACTAGCGGGGATTACGAC. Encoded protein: CSASGTSGDYD. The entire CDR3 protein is CSASGTSGDYDYTF.

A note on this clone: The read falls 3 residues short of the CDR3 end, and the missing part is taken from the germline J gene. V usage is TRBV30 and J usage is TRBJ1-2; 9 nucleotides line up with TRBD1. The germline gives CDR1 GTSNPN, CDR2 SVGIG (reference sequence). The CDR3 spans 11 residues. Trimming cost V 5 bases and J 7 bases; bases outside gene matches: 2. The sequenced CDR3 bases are TGTGCCTGGGGACAGGGGTCTGGC. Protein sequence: CAWGQGSG. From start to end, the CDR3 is CAWGQGSGYTF.

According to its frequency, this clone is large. The covered CDR3 bases are TGTGCCAGCGGAGAGGGGGGCACAGATACG. Amino acid sequence: CASGEGGTDT. The complete CDR3 protein is CASGEGGTDTQYF. The rearrangement joins TRBV2 to TRBJ2-3; D is perhaps TRBD1 (6 bases). The missing CDR3 end, 3 residues past where the read stops, is filled in from the germline J gene. Per germline, CDR1 SNHLY and CDR2 FYNNEI. This CDR3 region has 13 residues. With 8 bases removed from V and 1 base from J, the gap between germline ends came to 10 bases.

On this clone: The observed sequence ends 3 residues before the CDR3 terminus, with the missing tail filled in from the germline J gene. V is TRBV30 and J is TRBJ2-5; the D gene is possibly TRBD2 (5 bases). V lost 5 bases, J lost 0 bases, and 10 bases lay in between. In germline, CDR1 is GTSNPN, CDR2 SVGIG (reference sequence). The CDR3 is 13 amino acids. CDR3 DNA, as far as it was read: TGTGCCTGGGTTGAGGGCAACCAAGAGACC. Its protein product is CAWVEGNQET. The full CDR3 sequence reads CAWVEGNQETQYF.

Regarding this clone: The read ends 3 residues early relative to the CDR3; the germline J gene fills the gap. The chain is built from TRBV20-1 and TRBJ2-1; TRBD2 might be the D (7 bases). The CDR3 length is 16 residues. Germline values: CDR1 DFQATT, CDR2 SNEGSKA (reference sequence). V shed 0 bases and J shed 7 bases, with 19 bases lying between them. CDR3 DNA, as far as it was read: TGCAGTGCTAGAGATCTTAGTGGGGGGGGCTGGAATGAG. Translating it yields CSARDLSGGGWNE. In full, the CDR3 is CSARDLSGGGWNEQFF.

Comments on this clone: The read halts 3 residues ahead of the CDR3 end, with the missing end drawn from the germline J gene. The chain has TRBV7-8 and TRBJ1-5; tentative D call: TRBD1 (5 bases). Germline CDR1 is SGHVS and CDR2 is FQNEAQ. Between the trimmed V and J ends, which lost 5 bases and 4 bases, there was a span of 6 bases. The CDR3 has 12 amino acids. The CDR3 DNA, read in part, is TGTGCCAGCAGCCCAGGGAATCAGCCC. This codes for CASSPGNQP. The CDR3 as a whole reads CASSPGNQPQHF.

Incomplete CDR3 DNA: TGCGCCAGCAGCTTTCGTTGGACTAGCTTAAATGAG. Translated, it gives CASSFRWTSLNE. The entire CDR3 protein reads CASSFRWTSLNEQFF. This chain links TRBV5-1 with TRBJ2-1, with 8 bases that match TRBD2. The read finishes 3 residues shy of the CDR3 end, and the germline J gene is used to complete it. CDR1 SGHRS and CDR2 YFSETQ come from the germline V gene. The CDR3 length is 15 residues. Losses at the gene ends were 2 bases for V and 7 bases for J; bases not matched to a gene: 8.

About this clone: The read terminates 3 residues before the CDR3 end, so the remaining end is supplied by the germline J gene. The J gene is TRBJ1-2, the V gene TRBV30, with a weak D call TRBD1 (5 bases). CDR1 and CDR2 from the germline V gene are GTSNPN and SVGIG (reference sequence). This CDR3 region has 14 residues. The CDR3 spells CAWSGGLATDTYTF. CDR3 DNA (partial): TGTGCCTGGAGTGGTGGACTAGCGACAGATACC. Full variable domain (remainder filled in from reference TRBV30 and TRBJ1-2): SQTIHQWPATLVQPVGSPLSLECTVEGTSNPNLYWYRQAAGRGLQLLFYSVGIGQISSEVPQNLSASRPQDRQFILSSKKLLLSDSGFYLCAWSGGLATDTYTFGSGTRLTVV.

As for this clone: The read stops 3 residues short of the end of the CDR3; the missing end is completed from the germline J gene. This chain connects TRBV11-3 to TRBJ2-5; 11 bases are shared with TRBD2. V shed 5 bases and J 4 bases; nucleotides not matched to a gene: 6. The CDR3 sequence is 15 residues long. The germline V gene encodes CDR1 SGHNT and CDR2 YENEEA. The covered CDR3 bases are TGTGCCAGCAGCGTTAGCGGGAGGGCCGGAGAGACC. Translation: CASSVSGRAGET. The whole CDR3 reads CASSVSGRAGETQYF.

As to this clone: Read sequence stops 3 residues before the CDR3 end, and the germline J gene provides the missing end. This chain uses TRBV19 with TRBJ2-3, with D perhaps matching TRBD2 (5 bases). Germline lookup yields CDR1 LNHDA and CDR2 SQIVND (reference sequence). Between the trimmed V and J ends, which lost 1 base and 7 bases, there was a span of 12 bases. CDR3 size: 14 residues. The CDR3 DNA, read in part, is TGTGCCAGTAGTATAGGAAGGACTTCAAATACG. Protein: CASSIGRTSNT. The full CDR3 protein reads CASSIGRTSNTQYF.

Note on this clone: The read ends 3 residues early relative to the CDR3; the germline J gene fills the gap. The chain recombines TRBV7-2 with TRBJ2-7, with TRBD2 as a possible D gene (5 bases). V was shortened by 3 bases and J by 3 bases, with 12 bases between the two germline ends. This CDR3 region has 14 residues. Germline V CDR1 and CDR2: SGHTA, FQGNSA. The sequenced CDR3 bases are TGTGCCAGCAGCTTGAGGCGACGGGGCTACGAG. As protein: CASSLRRRGYE. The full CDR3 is CASSLRRRGYEQYF.

The CDR3: CASSFGSTDTQYF. CDR3 bases read: TGTGCCAGCAGCTTCGGGAGCACAGATACG. The genes are TRBV5-4 and TRBJ2-3; no firm D call. With the read ending 3 residues before the CDR3 end, the germline J gene is used to fill in that end. There are 13 residues in the CDR3. V gave up 2 bases and J gave up 0 bases, with 4 bases separating them. Germline V lookup: CDR1 SGHNT, CDR2 YYREEE (reference sequence).

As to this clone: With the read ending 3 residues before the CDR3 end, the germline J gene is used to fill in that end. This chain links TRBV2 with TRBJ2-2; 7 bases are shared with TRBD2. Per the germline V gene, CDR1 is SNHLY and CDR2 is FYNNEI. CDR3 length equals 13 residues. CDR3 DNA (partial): TGTGCCAGCAGTGAATGGGGGGGGGTGAAG. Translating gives CASSEWGGVK. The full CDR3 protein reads CASSEWGGVKLFF.

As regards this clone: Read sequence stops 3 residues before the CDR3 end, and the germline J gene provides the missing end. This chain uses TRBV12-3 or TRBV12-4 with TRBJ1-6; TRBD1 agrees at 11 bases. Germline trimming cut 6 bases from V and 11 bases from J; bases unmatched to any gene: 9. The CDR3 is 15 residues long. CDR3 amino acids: CASSSSGTGGPPLHF. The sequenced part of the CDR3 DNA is TGTGCCAGCAGCTCTTCCGGGACAGGGGGGCCACCC.